This entry features one T cell receptor beta chain sequence. Antigen specificity is unknown. Deletions cut 2 bases from V and 0 bases from J, with 8 bases between. CDR3 length: 15 residues. CDR1 and CDR2 (germline): SGHRS, YFSETQ. Clones were sequenced by immunoSEQ multiplex PCR, and TCRdb holds only the in-frame ones, with some missing. The repertoire holds 200,000 or so clones, with roughly 82% as singletons. This sample is drawn from a study of cytomegalovirus exposure and HLA in healthy donors. Whole-study findings and limits: Confirmation in vitro established that a few CMV-associated chains were specific for CMV antigens. As was reported, the classifier diagnosed cytomegalovirus status with high specificity and sensitivity.

The receptor comes from a man younger than 35 in good health and CMV-seropositive. The sequenced sample was PBMCs. The V gene is TRBV5-1, the J gene TRBJ2-2; D perhaps matches TRBD2 (5 bases). The CDR3 bases are TGCGCCAGCAGCTTCGGGATTACGAACACCGGGGAGCTGTTTTTT. Its protein product is CASSFGITNTGELFF.